These 12 T cell receptor beta chains came from one sample sequenced in a study of TIL therapy for anti-PD-1-resistant metastatic lung cancer. This sample's time point: pre-treatment sample, taken before nivolumab and TIL therapy. Most excised metastases sampled were pleural nodules or supraclavicular lymph nodes. The immunoSEQ assay was v3. Assay: immunoSEQ multiplex PCR; the TCRdb copy retains only in-frame clones and omits some. This repertoire shows around 8,000 clones, over 65% found once; its top ten account for more than 6%. This sample comprised tumor tissue, obtained at baseline. The origin of the receptors is a person between 25 and 80 years old with non-small cell lung cancer.

This clone has a single count. The genes are TRBV7-9 and TRBJ2-1; D remains ambiguous. V lost 1 base, J lost 9 bases, and 10 bases lay in between. Germline V gene sequence: CDR1 SEHNR, CDR2 FQNEAQ (reference sequence). The CDR3 covers 13 residues. The CDR3 nucleotides read TGTGCCAGCAGCTTAGAAGTAGAGAGTGAGCAGTTCTTC. Translated, it gives CASSLEVESEQFF. The full variable domain, rest sourced from reference TRBV7-9 and TRBJ2-1, is DTGVSQNPRHKITKRGQNVTFRCDPISEHNRLYWYRQTLGQGPEFLTYFQNEAQLEKSRLLSDRFSAERPKGSFSTLEIQRTEQGDSAMYLCASSLEVESEQFFGPGTRLTVL.

This chain joins TRBV7-2 and TRBJ2-3; 10 bases align to TRBD2. Per the germline V gene, CDR1 is SGHTA and CDR2 is FQGNSA. The CDR3 loop spans 15 amino acids. J gave up 5 bases and V 5 bases, and 7 bases lay outside the gene matches. The CDR3 DNA follows: TGTGCCAGCAGCCCTACTAGCGGGGATGGAGATACGCAGTATTTT. Its protein is CASSPTSGDGDTQYF.

This clone was counted a single time. The CDR3 DNA sequence: TGTGCCAGCACCACCATCTCCCTAGTTTTCGGGGAGCTGTTTTTT. Translating it yields CASTTISLVFGELFF. The rearrangement links TRBV28 to TRBJ2-2; D is uncertain. V gave up 7 bases and J gave up 7 bases, with 19 bases separating them. The CDR3 extends over 15 amino acids. The germline CDR1 and CDR2 sequences are MDHEN and SYDVKM. Filled out from reference TRBV28 and TRBJ2-2, the complete variable domain reads DVKVTQSSRYLVKRTGEKVFLECVQDMDHENMFWYRQDPGLGLRLIYFSYDVKMKEKGDIPEGYSVSREKKERFSLILESASTNQTSMYLCASTTISLVFGELFFGEGSRLTVL.

The V gene is TRBV14, the J gene TRBJ1-2; D is perhaps TRBD1 (5 bases). V lost 7 bases and J lost 4, with 16 bases in between. Germline lookup yields CDR1 SGHDN and CDR2 FVKESK. The CDR3 runs to 14 residues. DNA of the CDR3: TGTGCCAGCACGTCGTCCGGGGGGGGCTATGGCTACACCTTC. Amino acid sequence: CASTSSGGGYGYTF.

In this sample, this clone turned up once. The chain employs TRBV25-1 and TRBJ1-6, with D perhaps TRBD1 (6 bases). This CDR3 has 16 amino acids. V was trimmed by 3 bases and J by 3 bases, leaving 12 bases between them. The germline V gene has CDR1 MGHDK and CDR2 SYGVNS. CDR3 sequence reads: CASSDLLQGYNSPLHF. CDR3 coding DNA: TGTGCCAGCAGTGACCTACTACAGGGCTATAATTCACCCCTCCACTTT.

This clone was seen only once. V and J are TRBV4-2 and TRBJ2-3; D not resolved. Germline lookup yields CDR1 LGHNA and CDR2 YNFKEQ. V was cut by 0 bases and J by 1 base, with 11 bases left in between. The CDR3 covers 16 residues. The CDR3 coding sequence is TGTGCCAGCAGCCAAGAAAGCCTGCCCCGCACAGATACGCAGTATTTT. Translating it yields CASSQESLPRTDTQYF.

In its sample, this clone ranks as medium-sized. The gene calls are TRBV27 and TRBJ1-2; D not certain. Germline V lookup: CDR1 MNHEY, CDR2 SMNVEV (reference sequence). The CDR3 contains 16 residues. The V end lost 0 bases, the J end lost 7 bases, and 18 bases lay between the germline ends. DNA of the CDR3: TGTGCCAGCAGTTTATCCCCTTCCTCGACCTCTCTTGGCTACACCTTC. This sequence encodes CASSLSPSSTSLGYTF.

The chain joins TRBV5-1 to TRBJ2-1, with D perhaps matching TRBD1 (6 bases). CDR1 SGHRS and CDR2 YFSETQ come from the germline V gene. The CDR3 totals 15 residues. The V end was cut by 4 bases, the J end by 3 bases, with 14 bases between. Here the CDR3 reads CASSPRTENYNEQFF. The CDR3 DNA follows: TGCGCCAGCAGCCCGAGGACAGAAAACTACAATGAGCAGTTCTTC.

The chain combines TRBV27 with TRBJ2-7; 7 bases agree with TRBD2. V was clipped by 6 bases and J by 1 base; unmatched bases: 9. Per germline, CDR1 MNHEY and CDR2 SMNVEV (reference sequence). There are 15 residues in the CDR3. CDR3 nucleotides: TGTGCCAGCAGCAAACCTCAAGCGGGGTCCTACGAGCAGTACTTC. Amino acid sequence: CASSKPQAGSYEQYF.

This clone has a handful of counts. The V call is TRBV4-1, the J call TRBJ1-5; 7 bases agree with TRBD1. This CDR3 has 16 residues. Trimming removed 3 bases from V and 5 bases from J; junction bases left unmatched: 10. Germline lookup yields CDR1 MGHRA and CDR2 YSYEKL. DNA of the CDR3: TGCGCCAGCAGCCATCCGGAGGGGCAGGGGGATCAGCCCCAGCATTTT. Translating gives CASSHPEGQGDQPQHF.

This clone was seen a few times. The chain recombines TRBV14 with TRBJ2-7; TRBD1 or TRBD2 may be the D gene (5 bases each). Trimming cost V 3 bases and J 2 bases, with 11 bases left between them. Germline CDR1 reads SGHDN; CDR2 reads FVKESK. The CDR3 loop spans 14 amino acids. The CDR3 DNA follows: TGTGCCAGCAGCCATGGGACGGGCACCTACGAGCAGTACTTC. Its translation is CASSHGTGTYEQYF.

The J gene is TRBJ2-7, the V gene TRBV6-6; possible D gene TRBD1, 6 bases. V was shortened by 0 bases and J by 2 bases, with 11 bases between the two germline ends. The CDR3 consists of 15 residues. Germline CDR1 reads MNHNY; CDR2 reads SVGAGI (reference sequence). The CDR3 DNA is TGTGCCAGCAGTTACTCGATCGGACAGCCCTACGAGCAGTACTTC. Residues: CASSYSIGQPYEQYF.